The 18 T cell receptor beta chains below come from one sample, sequenced in a study of blood T cell repertoires in COVID-19. This table comes from immunoSEQ multiplex PCR, and its TCRdb copy is limited to in-frame clones, with some not included. The data contain approximately 32,000 clones, 70% to 90% of them singletons. Sequencing was done on a sample of peripheral blood. These receptors were collected from a woman between 70 and 85 years old with active COVID-19.

The CDR3, as DNA: TGTGCCAGCTCCCGACAGCCAGGACAGAACACTGAAGCTTTCTTT. It translates to CASSRQPGQNTEAFF. The chain employs TRBV18 and TRBJ1-1; possibly TRBD1 for D (5 bases). V shed 6 bases and J shed 1 base, with 15 bases lying between them. The germline V gene encodes CDR1 KGHSH and CDR2 LQKENI. CDR3 length: 15 residues.

This chain joins TRBV5-4 and TRBJ2-5, with TRBD2 identical over 11 bases. The CDR3 is 16 amino acids. After removal of 4 bases from V and 5 bases from J, the junction contained 10 bases not matched to a gene. CDR1 is SGHNT and CDR2 is YYREEE in the germline V gene (reference sequence). CDR3: CASSLNSGGARETQYF. DNA of the CDR3: TGTGCCAGCAGCCTAAATAGCGGGGGGGCAAGGGAGACCCAGTACTTC.

This chain joins TRBV6-5 and TRBJ2-3; the D gene is possibly TRBD2 (5 bases). CDR1 and CDR2 from the germline V gene are MNHEY and SVGAGI. Trimming took 7 bases from V and 2 from J, leaving 16 bases between them. The CDR3 consists of 15 residues. The chain's CDR3 is CASMPAEGDTDTQYF. For the CDR3, the DNA is TGTGCCAGCATGCCCGCCGAGGGCGACACAGATACGCAGTATTTT.

CDR3 loop: CASWEGTAYGYTF. CDR3 DNA: TGTGCCAGCTGGGAAGGGACAGCCTATGGCTACACCTTC. The rearrangement joins TRBV7-2 to TRBJ1-2; TRBD1 agrees at 7 bases. The germline V gene encodes CDR1 SGHTA and CDR2 FQGNSA. After removal of 8 bases from V and 4 bases from J, the junction contained 7 bases not matched to a gene. The CDR3 extends over 13 amino acids.

The V and J genes are TRBV6-2 or TRBV6-3 and TRBJ1-5, with a possible D match to TRBD1 (6 bases). The ends were cut back, 3 bases at V and 2 bases at J, with 23 bases in the middle. The CDR3 consists of 19 residues. Germline V gene lookup returns CDR1 MNHEY and CDR2 SVGEGT. The CDR3 protein is CASSYPGGGSPAGNQPQHF. The DNA of the CDR3 is TGTGCCAGCAGTTATCCGGGAGGGGGATCTCCTGCGGGCAATCAGCCCCAGCATTTT.

The rearrangement links TRBV27 to TRBJ2-3, with 10 bases that match TRBD2. The CDR3 is 15 residues long. CDR1 and CDR2 (germline): MNHEY, SMNVEV (reference sequence). V gave up 3 bases and J gave up 4 bases; unmatched junction bases: 4. The CDR3 DNA follows: TGTGCCAGCAGTTTTCTAGCGGGGGTGGCAGATACGCAGTATTTT. This translates into CASSFLAGVADTQYF.

V usage is TRBV4-1 and J usage is TRBJ2-1; D may be TRBD2 (5 bases). The CDR3 contains 11 residues. The V and J ends lost 5 bases and 10 bases respectively, with 9 bases between them. The germline gives CDR1 MGHRA, CDR2 YSYEKL. The CDR3 nucleotides are TGCGCCAGCAGCGGAGGAGTGGAGCAGTTCTTC. It translates to CASSGGVEQFF.

The chain has TRBV5-4 and TRBJ2-5; 8 positions agree with TRBD2. Germline lookup yields CDR1 SGHNT and CDR2 YYREEE (reference sequence). J gave up 3 bases and V 2 bases, and 0 bases lay outside the gene matches. The CDR3 consists of 13 residues. The CDR3 is CASSLLAEETQYF. CDR3 sequence (DNA): TGTGCCAGCAGCTTACTAGCGGAAGAGACCCAGTACTTC. Supplemented by reference TRBV5-4 and TRBJ2-5, the full variable domain reads ETGVTQSPTHLIKTRGQQVTLRCSSQSGHNTVSWYQQALGQGPQFIFQYYREEENGRGNFPPRFSGLQFPNYSSELNVNALELDDSALYLCASSLLAEETQYFGPGTRLLVL.

CDR3 nucleotides: TGTGCCAGCAGCTCCTACAGGGGAGGCACTAATGAAAAACTGTTTTTT. Protein sequence: CASSSYRGGTNEKLFF. The chain employs TRBV11-2 and TRBJ1-4; the match to TRBD1 covers 7 bases. CDR1 SGHAT and CDR2 FQNNGV come from the germline V gene. J gave up 2 bases and V 4 bases, and 7 bases lay outside the gene matches. The length of the CDR3 is 16 residues.

This clone was detected once. The CDR3 sequence is CASSQDWSGGTSTDTQYF. CDR3 coding DNA: TGTGCCAGCAGCCAAGACTGGAGCGGGGGGACGAGCACAGATACGCAGTATTTT. The V call is TRBV4-2, the J call TRBJ2-3; 9 bases are shared with TRBD2. J lost 0 bases, V lost 0 bases, and 7 bases had no gene match. CDR3 size: 18 residues. The V gene's germline CDR1 is LGHNA and CDR2 YNFKEQ.

This clone was counted once. The rearrangement joins TRBV12-3 or TRBV12-4 to TRBJ1-2, with TRBD1 as a possible D gene (5 bases). The CDR3 contains 13 residues. V lost 7 bases and J lost 6, with 15 bases in between. CDR3 sequence: CASTMPGAHGYTF. The CDR3 bases are TGTGCCAGCACCATGCCTGGGGCACATGGCTACACCTTC.

In regard to this clone: One end of the junction fails to match germline, which may point to a read error. V gene TRBV6-5 combines with J gene TRBJ2-5; 11 bases line up with TRBD2. There are 15 residues in the CDR3. CDR1 is MNHEY and CDR2 is SVGAGI in the germline V gene. The CDR3 sequence: CASSYGRLAGFHDHF. In DNA, the CDR3 is TGTGCCAGCAGTTACGGGCGACTAGCGGGGTTTCACGACCACTTC.

The chain employs TRBV5-1 and TRBJ1-6; the match to TRBD1 covers 11 bases. J gave up 10 bases and V 0 bases, and 6 bases lay outside the gene matches. The CDR3 consists of 16 residues. Germline CDR1 SGHRS, CDR2 YFSETQ. The CDR3 here is CASSLGADRGQSPLHF. DNA for the CDR3: TGCGCCAGCAGCTTGGGGGCGGACAGGGGGCAATCACCCCTCCACTTT.

J is TRBJ2-7 and V is TRBV6-5; maybe TRBD2 (6 bases). The CDR3 is made up of 11 amino acids. Germline values: CDR1 MNHEY, CDR2 SVGAGI. V gave up 6 bases and J gave up 3 bases, with 6 bases separating them. CDR3 DNA: TGTGCCAGCAGGGACTACTACGAGCAGTACTTC. As protein: CASRDYYEQYF.

This sequence joins TRBV11-2 and TRBJ2-7; tentative D call: TRBD1 (6 bases). In germline, CDR1 is SGHAT, CDR2 FQNNGV. V lost 6 bases and J lost 9, with 18 bases in between. The CDR3 sequence is 13 residues long. The CDR3 here is CASSFAGQPGQYF. In DNA, the CDR3 is TGTGCCAGCAGTTTCGCCGGACAGCCGGGGCAGTACTTC.

The chain recombines TRBV7-2 with TRBJ2-7; D might be TRBD2 (6 bases). V was trimmed by 1 base and J by 0 bases, leaving 16 bases between them. The CDR3 loop spans 17 amino acids. The germline CDR1 and CDR2 sequences are SGHTA and FQGNSA. The CDR3 region has the DNA TGTGCCAGCAGCTTAGGAACCCTGGAGGGACCCTCCTACGAGCAGTACTTC. Amino acid sequence: CASSLGTLEGPSYEQYF.

CDR3 bases: TGTGCCTGGAGTGTCCAGGCCGACGAAAAACTGTTTTTT. Translated: CAWSVQADEKLFF. The rearrangement uses TRBV30 and TRBJ1-4; D is ambiguous. The germline V gene encodes CDR1 GTSNPN and CDR2 SVGIG (reference sequence). CDR3 length: 13 residues. Trimming pared 0 bases from V and 8 bases from J, leaving 10 bases between.

This sequence joins TRBV7-3 and TRBJ2-1, with 12 bases matching TRBD2. CDR1 is SGHTA and CDR2 is FQGTGA in the germline V gene. The CDR3 extends over 14 amino acids. The ends lost 5 bases at V and 8 bases at J; junction bases unmatched: 4. In DNA, the CDR3 is TGTGCCAGCAGCCCCGGACTAGCGGGGTATGAGCAGTTCTTC. Protein sequence: CASSPGLAGYEQFF.